The clone carrying this TCR beta chain was seen once. Its antigen is as yet unknown. Patients were ineligible given autoimmune disease history or systemic immunosuppression. The entry originates in a study of OX40 agonist ivuxolimab in advanced cancers. About the study: Melanoma, hepatocellular carcinoma, head and neck or renal cell cancer occurred in dose-escalation patients. Three dose-escalation patients had partial responses: one with hepatocellular carcinoma and two with cutaneous melanoma. Study observations and caveats: More expanded clones were found, on average, in CD8+ than in CD4+ T cells.

Libraries were prepared by immunoSEQ multiplex PCR; TCRdb keeps only in-frame clonotypes and omits some of them. The repertoire holds tens of thousands of clones, with more than 85% as singletons. The TCR sequence derives from an adult with an advanced solid tumor such as melanoma, head and neck, liver or kidney cancer. This sample comprised CD4+ or CD8+ T cells sorted from blood, obtained in a trial of the OX40 agonist ivuxolimab.

CDR3 residues: CASNAPLNRPQHF. CDR3 DNA sequence: TGTGCCAGCAACGCGCCTCTTAATAGGCCCCAGCATTTT. The J gene is TRBJ1-5, the V gene TRBV28; D remains unclear. The germline gives CDR1 MDHEN, CDR2 SYDVKM. The CDR3 consists of 13 residues. Trimming cost V 7 bases and J 9 bases, with 16 bases left between them.